This TCR beta chain came from a study of OX40 agonist ivuxolimab in advanced cancers. For the study at large: Those treated in dose escalation had hepatocellular carcinoma, melanoma, renal cell cancer or head and neck cancer. Previous treatment with anti-PD-1, anti-PD-L1 or anti-CTLA-4 therapy was allowed; more than 35% had received some.

Study-level findings and limits: Doses of 0.1 to 3.0 mg/kg were accompanied by clonal expansion of CD4+ and CD8+ blood T cells by week 6.

TCRdb keeps only in-frame clones here, not all; method: immunoSEQ multiplex PCR. The sample includes 30,000 to 40,000 clones, roughly 89% of them seen just once. CDR1 MGHRA and CDR2 YSYEKL come from the germline V gene. The CDR3 contains 14 residues. With autoimmune disease history or systemic immunosuppression, patients were excluded. About this clone itself: The antigen is unknown. One junction end does not reproduce the germline sequence, and a read error may be involved.

The chain employs TRBV4-1 and TRBJ2-4, with TRBD2 matching over 11 bases. The sequenced sample was CD4+ or CD8+ T cells sorted from blood, obtained in a trial of the OX40 agonist ivuxolimab. This sequence was found in an adult with an advanced solid tumor such as melanoma, head and neck, liver or kidney cancer. CDR3 nucleotides: TGCGCCAGCAGCCAAGGGCGGGATAGCGGGAGGGCAAACTTC. It yields the protein CASSQGRDSGRANF.